Listed below are T cell receptor beta chains from one sample, sequenced in a study of blood T cell repertoires in COVID-19. The protocol was immunoSEQ multiplex PCR, while the TCRdb copy is restricted to in-frame clones and leaves out a portion. The sample comprises about 250,000 clones, about nine tenths of which are singletons, and about 16% rests with the top ten. The sample consisted of PBMCs or T cells enriched from blood (not recorded which). These receptors were taken from a man younger than 35 who had recovered from COVID-19. CDR3s include the opening cysteine and the closing phenylalanine or tryptophan. The D gene is left open where the match is weak. Clone size is stated in some rows and not others, as once, few, many or a class when expanded.

v_gene: TRBV6-1
abundance: NA
d_gene: NA
j_gene: TRBJ1-2
CDR3nt: TGTGCCAGCAGTGAAGCAGGGGGTCGCTATGGCTACACCTTC
CDR3aa: CASSEAGGRYGYTF

v_gene: TRBV18
abundance: NA
d_gene: NA
j_gene: TRBJ1-6
CDR3nt: TGTGCCAGCTCACCGTCCAGGCAGGTCTTTTCACCCCTCCACTTT
CDR3aa: CASSPSRQVFSPLHF

v_gene: TRBV5-4
abundance: NA
d_gene: NA
j_gene: TRBJ1-1
CDR3nt: TGTGCCAGCAGCTTGGCCGGACAGAACACTGAAGCTTTCTTT
CDR3aa: CASSLAGQNTEAFF

v_gene: TRBV19
abundance: few
d_gene: NA
j_gene: TRBJ1-5
CDR3nt: TGTGCCAGTAGGGCCAACCCGGGGGGCGGTCAGCCCCAGCATTTT
CDR3aa: CASRANPGGGQPQHF

v_gene: TRBV19
abundance: NA
d_gene: TRBD1
j_gene: TRBJ1-1
CDR3nt: TGTGCCAGTAGTCCCGGCCGCCAGGGGGCTGCCACTGAAGCTTTCTTT
CDR3aa: CASSPGRQGAATEAFF

v_gene: TRBV7-9
abundance: NA
d_gene: NA
j_gene: TRBJ1-4
CDR3nt: TGTGCCAGCAGCTACCTGGGAGGGGCTAGGAATGAAAAACTGTTTTTT
CDR3aa: CASSYLGGARNEKLFF

v_gene: TRBV5-4
abundance: NA
d_gene: TRBD2
j_gene: TRBJ2-2
CDR3nt: TGTGCCAGCGGGCCCGGGACTAGCGAGACCGGGGAGCTGTTTTTT
CDR3aa: CASGPGTSETGELFF

v_gene: TRBV5-1
abundance: NA
d_gene: TRBD1
j_gene: TRBJ2-7
CDR3nt: TGCGCCAGCAGCTCATACCCGGGACAGGATTACGAGCAGTACTTC
CDR3aa: CASSSYPGQDYEQYF

v_gene: TRBV7-2
abundance: NA
d_gene: TRBD1
j_gene: TRBJ1-2
CDR3nt: TGTGCCAGCAGCTTATCTGGGGGACAGTGGGCTTTCGACGGCTACACCTTC
CDR3aa: CASSLSGGQWAFDGYTF

v_gene: TRBV30
abundance: NA
d_gene: NA
j_gene: TRBJ2-1
CDR3nt: TGTGCCTGGAGTGTGAATGGACTAACCGAGGAGCAGTTCTTC
CDR3aa: CAWSVNGLTEEQFF

v_gene: TRBV5-4
abundance: NA
d_gene: NA
j_gene: TRBJ2-1
CDR3nt: TGTGCCAGCAGCTATGGCCGGAGCTCCCCATCCTACAATGAGCAGTTCTTC
CDR3aa: CASSYGRSSPSYNEQFF